The sequence of this T cell receptor beta chain was determined in a study of T cells in Graves' hyperthyroidism and ophthalmopathy. This clonotype was detected many times. Germline values: CDR1 DFQATT, CDR2 SNEGSKA (reference sequence). The CDR3 has 14 residues. The germline V and J ends were trimmed by 0 bases and 0 bases, with 9 bases remaining between them. The investigators amplified TCR beta CDR3 regions from RNA transcripts. HTBI primers were used for first-round RT-PCR of the TCR CDR3. Each CDR3 protein is one row after TCRdb ran MiXCR on the multiplex PCR reads. Of about 420,000 distinct CDR3 sequences listed, more than 15% are singletons. Criteria for exclusion of patients were uncontrolled infection, other autoimmune disease, pregnancy or lactation. Source material for PBMCs was 10 ml fresh peripheral blood.

The source is a woman between 18 and 29 years old with Graves' hyperthyroidism. What was sequenced was blood. This rearrangement joins TRBV20-1 to TRBJ2-7; tentatively, D is TRBD1 (5 bases). The CDR3 loop is CSARDRQSSYEQYF. Written as DNA, the CDR3 is TGCAGTGCTAGAGATCGACAGTCCTCCTACGAGCAGTACTTC.